This TCR beta chain came from a study of cytomegalovirus exposure and HLA in healthy donors. The wider study: As released early, the data held some 80 million unique TCRs from HLA-typed donors. Study-wide results and limits: The study labeled approximately 150 TCR beta chains cytomegalovirus-associated.

There are 18 residues in the CDR3. V gave up 1 base and J gave up 7 bases, with 22 bases separating them. The germline gives CDR1 MGHRA, CDR2 YSYEKL. In the PCR, 60 Vbeta and 13 Jbeta primers were used. TCRdb's table, derived via immunoSEQ multiplex PCR, lists solely in-frame clones and lacks some. The sample consists of 130,000 or so clones, approximately 77% of them appearing once. Comments on this clone: Antigen: not known.

The sequence was obtained from a woman in her thirties or forties in good health and CMV-seronegative. The chain is built from TRBV4-1 and TRBJ1-4; D gene unclear. The sequenced sample consisted of PBMCs. The CDR3 DNA is TGCGCCAGCAGCCAAGTAGGTGTGCGAGGGTCAGGTAGTGAAAAACTGTTTTTT. It is translated as CASSQVGVRGSGSEKLFF.